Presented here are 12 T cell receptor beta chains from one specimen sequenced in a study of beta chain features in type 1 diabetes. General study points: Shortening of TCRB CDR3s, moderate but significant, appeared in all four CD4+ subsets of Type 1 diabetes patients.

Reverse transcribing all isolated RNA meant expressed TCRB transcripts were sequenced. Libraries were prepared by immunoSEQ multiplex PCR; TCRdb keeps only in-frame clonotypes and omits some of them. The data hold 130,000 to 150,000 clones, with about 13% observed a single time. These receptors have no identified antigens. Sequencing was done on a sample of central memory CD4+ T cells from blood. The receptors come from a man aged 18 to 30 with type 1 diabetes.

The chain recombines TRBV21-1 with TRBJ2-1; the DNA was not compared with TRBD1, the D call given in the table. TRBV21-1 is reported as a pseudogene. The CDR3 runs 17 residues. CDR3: CASTVSSGQGTKGEQFF. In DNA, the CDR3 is TGTGCCAGCACAGTCTCTTCGGGACAGGGCACCAAGGGTGAGCAGTTCTTC.

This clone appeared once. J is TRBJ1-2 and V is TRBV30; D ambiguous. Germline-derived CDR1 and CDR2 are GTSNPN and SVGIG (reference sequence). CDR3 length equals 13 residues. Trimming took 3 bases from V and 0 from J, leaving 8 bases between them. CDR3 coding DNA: TGTGCCTGGAGGATCATTACTAACTATGGCTACACCTTC. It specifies CAWRIITNYGYTF.

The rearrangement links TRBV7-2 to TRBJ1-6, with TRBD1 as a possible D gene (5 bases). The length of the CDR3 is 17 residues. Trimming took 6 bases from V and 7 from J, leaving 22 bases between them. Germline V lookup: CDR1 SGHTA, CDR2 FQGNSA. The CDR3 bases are TGTGCCAGCAGTCTCAACTGGGGGGGAGTGGAGAATTCACCCCTCCACTTT. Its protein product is CASSLNWGGVENSPLHF.

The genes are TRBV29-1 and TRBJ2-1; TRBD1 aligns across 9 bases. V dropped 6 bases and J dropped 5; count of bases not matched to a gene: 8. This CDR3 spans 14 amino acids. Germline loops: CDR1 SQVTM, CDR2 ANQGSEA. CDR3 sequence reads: CSVKGGTGNNEQFF. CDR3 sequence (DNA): TGCAGCGTAAAGGGGGGGACAGGGAACAATGAGCAGTTCTTC.

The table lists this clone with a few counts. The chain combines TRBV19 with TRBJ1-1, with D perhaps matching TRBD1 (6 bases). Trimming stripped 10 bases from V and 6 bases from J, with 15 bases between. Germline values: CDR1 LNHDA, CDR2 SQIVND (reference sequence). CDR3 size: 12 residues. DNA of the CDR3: TGTGCCACCCAAGGGGGGGCGGCTGAAGCTTTCTTT. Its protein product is CATQGGAAEAFF.

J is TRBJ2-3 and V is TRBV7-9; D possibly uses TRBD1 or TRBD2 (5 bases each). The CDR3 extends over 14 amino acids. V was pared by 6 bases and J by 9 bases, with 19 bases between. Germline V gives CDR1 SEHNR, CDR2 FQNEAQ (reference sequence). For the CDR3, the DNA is TGTGCCAGCAGTCACGACTGGGACCTCGACACGCAGTATTTT. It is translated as CASSHDWDLDTQYF.

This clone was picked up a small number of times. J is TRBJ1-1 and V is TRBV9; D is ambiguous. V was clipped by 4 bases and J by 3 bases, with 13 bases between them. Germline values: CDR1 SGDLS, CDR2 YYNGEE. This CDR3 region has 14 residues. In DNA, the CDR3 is TGTGCCAGCAGCCTCGACGGTCGGGACACTGAAGCTTTCTTT. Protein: CASSLDGRDTEAFF.

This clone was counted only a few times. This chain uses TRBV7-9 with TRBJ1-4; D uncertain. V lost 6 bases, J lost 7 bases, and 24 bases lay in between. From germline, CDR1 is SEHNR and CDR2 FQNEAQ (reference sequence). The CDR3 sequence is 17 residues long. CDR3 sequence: CASSQMLGNLGSEKLFF. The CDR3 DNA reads TGTGCCAGCAGTCAGATGCTGGGGAATTTGGGGTCTGAAAAACTGTTTTTT.

The CDR3 region has the DNA TGTGCCAGCAGCTCGCGACAGGTGACTGAAGCTTTCTTT. Protein: CASSSRQVTEAFF. The chain combines TRBV7-9 with TRBJ1-1; tentative D call: TRBD1 (6 bases). Per the germline V gene, CDR1 is SEHNR and CDR2 is FQNEAQ (reference sequence). The CDR3 length is 13 residues. V was shortened by 4 bases and J by 5 bases, with 11 bases between the two germline ends.

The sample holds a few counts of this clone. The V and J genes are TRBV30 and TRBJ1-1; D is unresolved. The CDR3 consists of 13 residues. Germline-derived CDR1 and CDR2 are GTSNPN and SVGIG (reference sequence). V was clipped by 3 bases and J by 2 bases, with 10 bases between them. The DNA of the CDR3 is TGTGCCTGGAGGAAGGACCTCAACACTGAAGCTTTCTTT. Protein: CAWRKDLNTEAFF.

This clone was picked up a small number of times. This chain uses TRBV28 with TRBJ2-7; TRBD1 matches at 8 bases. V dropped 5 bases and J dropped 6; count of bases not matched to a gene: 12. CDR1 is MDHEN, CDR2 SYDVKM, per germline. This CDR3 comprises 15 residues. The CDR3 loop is CASSPLDRDAGEQYF. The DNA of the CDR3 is TGTGCCAGCAGTCCTTTGGACAGGGATGCCGGCGAGCAGTACTTC.

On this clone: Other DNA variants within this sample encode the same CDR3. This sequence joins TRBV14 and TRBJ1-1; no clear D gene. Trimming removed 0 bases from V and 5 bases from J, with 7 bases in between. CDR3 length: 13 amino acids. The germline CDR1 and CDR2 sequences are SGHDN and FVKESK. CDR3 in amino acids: CASSQDLGTEAFF. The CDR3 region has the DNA TGTGCCAGCAGCCAAGATTTAGGGACTGAAGCTTTCTTT.